Sequencing of this TCR beta chain was carried out in a study of blood T cell repertoires in COVID-19. Background on the study: Acute and convalescent COVID-19 specimens originated in the United States, Italy and Spain. Nucleic acid was either cDNA or gDNA, and it came from T cells, B-cell-depleted T cells, or PBMCs.

Germline V lookup: CDR1 KGHSH, CDR2 LQKENI. V was trimmed by 2 bases and J by 8 bases, leaving 18 bases between them. The CDR3 totals 15 residues. Original data processing: Scientists estimated how many nucleated cells there were by amplifying reference gene primers. The method was immunoSEQ multiplex PCR; TCRdb's version includes in-frame clones alone and lacks a portion of them. That table furnishes V, J and clone size, whereas the DNA furnished D and trimming. The sample yields tens of thousands of clones, more than 70% seen once. This clone counts as medium-sized. The gene calls are TRBV18 and TRBJ1-2, with no clear D. The source of this sequence is a man of 80 years or more with active COVID-19. Sequenced: peripheral blood. The CDR3 DNA reads as TGTGCCAGCTCACCATTGCAGGCGGACTATGGAGGCTACACCTTC. Translating gives CASSPLQADYGGYTF.